Sequencing of this TCR beta chain was carried out in a study of identical twins (dated by TCRdb to the mid-2010s). At the level of the whole study: TCR alpha and beta repertoires from monozygotic twins, unrelated adults of various ages and cord blood were deep-sequenced to test whether fetal clonotypes persist. To rule out contamination, the twin experiments were replicated at different times with different library preparation protocols. The investigation overall reported the following: Zero-insertion analyses could be partly confounded by invariant T cells such as MAIT and iNKT, although diverse VJ usage argued against such confounding for most clonotypes. Excess twin sharing in beta out-of-frame sequences was weaker because fewer shared sequences lowered the signal-to-noise ratio. Because the same donors could not be followed over many years, the conclusions relied on cross-sectional statistical analysis. Fewer insertions were carried by abundant cord blood beta clonotypes, a similar but weaker trend appeared in young adult naive repertoires, and no such trend appeared in memory repertoires. Compared with coincidental sharing between unrelated individuals, out-of-frame TCR alpha sequences shared between twins had an excess of sequences with low generation probability. Recombination models systematically underestimated out-of-frame TCR alpha sharing in monozygotic twins but agreed with sharing between unrelated individuals.

The CDR3 holds 15 amino acids from the cysteine to the phenylalanine. Only the CDR3 part of the read is kept: 45 bases, read in frame from the first base. Looking up the germline V gene (reference sequence) yields CDR1 GTSNPN and CDR2 SVGIG. V is pruned by 3 bases and J by 5 bases, leaving 11 bases of the junction without a gene match. This clonotype was counted only a few times. Its cognate antigen has yet to be identified. No base qualities exist here, and no much larger clone lies one base off it. Receptor amplification or capture employed 5' RACE. The sample was run on an Illumina HiSeq 2000. A universal primer binding site was introduced by template switching, and a unique molecular identifier was present in the final cDNA, enabling accurate counting of TCR cDNA molecules. Specific primers in the conserved constant-segment region were used to synthesize first-strand cDNA for TCR alpha and beta chains. Each cDNA library was double barcoded, with a SMART-Mk sample barcode plus Illumina barcodes, to control for contamination. TruSeq adapter sequences, together with Illumina sample barcodes, were added in two successive PCR steps. Sequencing of the TCR alpha and beta cDNA libraries was done on the Illumina HiSeq platform using custom primers. The original methods were these. MiGEC was used to process raw reads and extract unique molecular identifiers, and MiXCR was used to find CDR3 positions. For each individual, recombination models were inferred using an EM algorithm with the repgenHMM and IGoR tools. Shared clonotype analysis was performed with the tcR package in R, normalizing sharing by the product of cloneset sizes. To study raw recombination without the effects of thymic and clonal selection, out-of-frame nonproductive sequences were analyzed. TCRdb trimmed public reads at Q25 via fastp, called clones via MiXCR and kept in-frame beta chains. Rows merge per CDR3 protein into single entries with the most common DNA and genes. The V and J calls reflect TCRdb's pipeline rather than the authors' work. A total of around 370,000 distinct CDR3 sequences appear in this sample, approximately 8.7% of them only once. Roughly 8.7% of the sample lies in the top ten.

Every donor was a healthy Caucasian. Three unrelated non-twin adults were additionally sequenced: a male aged 18 to 30, a male aged 50 to 60 and a female aged 50 to 60. Miltenyi CD45RO+ enrichment and human naive T-cell isolation kits were used to isolate memory (CD45RO+) and naive T cells from PBMC. This sequence originates from a woman aged 50 to 60 in good health. Sequencing used naive T cells sorted from blood. The intended sense of this specimen's cell subset or site label: cells isolated with a human naive T-cell isolation kit. The V and J genes are TRBV30 and TRBJ1-1; TRBD1 matches 8 bases in the middle. The DNA sequence is given as TGTGCCTGGAGATCCGCCAGGGGGCTTTGGACTGAAGCTTTCTTT. Its translation is CAWRSARGLWTEAFF.